These 9 T cell receptor beta chains were sequenced from one sample in a study of OX40 agonist ivuxolimab in advanced cancers. Some clones are missing from TCRdb's copy, which holds only in-frame ones; the method was immunoSEQ multiplex PCR. The sample shows roughly 65,000 clones, more than 75% of them seen only once. The sequenced sample was CD4+ or CD8+ T cells sorted from blood, obtained in a trial of the OX40 agonist ivuxolimab. These receptors were obtained from an adult with an advanced solid tumor such as melanoma, head and neck, liver or kidney cancer.

V usage is TRBV5-4 and J usage is TRBJ1-2, with D unclear. CDR1 SGHNT and CDR2 YYREEE come from the germline V gene (reference sequence). This CDR3 is built from 14 residues. V was pared by 0 bases and J by 4 bases, with 10 bases between. The CDR3 DNA follows: TGTGCCAGCAGCTTGGCGAGGGAGACCTATGGCTACACCTTC. Translation gives CASSLARETYGYTF.

The chain links TRBV7-9 to TRBJ1-1, with D perhaps TRBD1 (5 bases). The CDR3 runs 12 residues. CDR1 and CDR2 from the germline V gene are SEHNR and FQNEAQ (reference sequence). Trimming removed 5 bases from V and 4 bases from J, with 8 bases in between. The CDR3 is CASSRRGTEAFF. As DNA, the CDR3 is TGTGCCAGCAGCCGTAGGGGCACTGAAGCTTTCTTT. Combining the CDR3 with reference TRBV7-9 and TRBJ1-1 gives the whole variable domain DTGVSQNPRHKITKRGQNVTFRCDPISEHNRLYWYRQTLGQGPEFLTYFQNEAQLEKSRLLSDRFSAERPKGSFSTLEIQRTEQGDSAMYLCASSRRGTEAFFGQGTRLTVV.

The chain has TRBV19 and TRBJ1-2; D is undetermined. This CDR3 spans 14 amino acids. Germline assignment: CDR1 LNHDA and CDR2 SQIVND (reference sequence). V was cut by 5 bases and J by 3 bases, with 13 bases left in between. As DNA, the CDR3 is TGTGCCAGTAGTTCTCTGGCAGTTTACTATGGCTACACCTTC. The encoded protein is CASSSLAVYYGYTF.

The count of this clone is one. The V gene is TRBV6-5, the J gene TRBJ1-2; 9 nucleotides match TRBD1. Trimming took 5 bases from V and 5 from J; bases not matched to a gene: 9. In germline, CDR1 is MNHEY, CDR2 SVGAGI. CDR3 size: 15 residues. CDR3 DNA: TGTGCCAGCAGTACACCACAGGGGGCGCAATATGGCTACACCTTC. It yields the protein CASSTPQGAQYGYTF.

In DNA, the CDR3 is TGTGCCAGCAGCTATGGCGGGGGGTCGGGAGAGACCCAGTACTTC. Encoded protein: CASSYGGGSGETQYF. The rearrangement joins TRBV11-2 to TRBJ2-5, with 8 nucleotides matching TRBD2. Trimming at V came to 4 bases and at J to 4 bases, leaving 8 bases not matched to a gene. Per the germline V gene, CDR1 is SGHAT and CDR2 is FQNNGV. The CDR3 loop spans 15 amino acids.

The rearrangement links TRBV6-6 to TRBJ1-1, with D uncertain. V was shortened by 5 bases and J by 0 bases, with 10 bases between the two germline ends. This CDR3 spans 14 amino acids. Germline V gene data show CDR1 as MNHNY and CDR2 as SVGAGI (reference sequence). The CDR3 here is CASSRAAVNTEAFF. The CDR3 DNA reads TGTGCCAGCAGTAGGGCAGCCGTGAACACTGAAGCTTTCTTT.

The chain joins TRBV7-2 to TRBJ2-3; 8 bases agree with TRBD2. This CDR3 region has 14 residues. V dropped 3 bases and J dropped 2; count of bases not matched to a gene: 1. In germline, CDR1 is SGHTA, CDR2 FQGNSA. The CDR3 region is CASSFSGVTDTQYF. The CDR3 region has the DNA TGTGCCAGCAGCTTTAGCGGGGTCACAGATACGCAGTATTTT.

The chain employs TRBV7-9 and TRBJ1-4, with no clear D. The CDR3 loop spans 13 amino acids. CDR1 SEHNR and CDR2 FQNEAQ come from the germline V gene (reference sequence). V was shortened by 1 base and J by 8 bases, with 8 bases between the two germline ends. CDR3 sequence: CASSLDTWEKLFF. As DNA, the CDR3 is TGTGCCAGCAGCTTAGACACCTGGGAAAAACTGTTTTTT.

The CDR3: CASQTGFLTDTQYF. In DNA form, the CDR3 reads TGTGCCAGCCAAACAGGGTTCCTCACAGATACGCAGTATTTT. The chain couples TRBV9 to TRBJ2-3; the D gene is possibly TRBD1 (6 bases). The ends were cut back, 7 bases at V and 2 bases at J, with 14 bases in the middle. This CDR3 is 14 amino acids long. Germline-derived CDR1 and CDR2 are SGDLS and YYNGEE.